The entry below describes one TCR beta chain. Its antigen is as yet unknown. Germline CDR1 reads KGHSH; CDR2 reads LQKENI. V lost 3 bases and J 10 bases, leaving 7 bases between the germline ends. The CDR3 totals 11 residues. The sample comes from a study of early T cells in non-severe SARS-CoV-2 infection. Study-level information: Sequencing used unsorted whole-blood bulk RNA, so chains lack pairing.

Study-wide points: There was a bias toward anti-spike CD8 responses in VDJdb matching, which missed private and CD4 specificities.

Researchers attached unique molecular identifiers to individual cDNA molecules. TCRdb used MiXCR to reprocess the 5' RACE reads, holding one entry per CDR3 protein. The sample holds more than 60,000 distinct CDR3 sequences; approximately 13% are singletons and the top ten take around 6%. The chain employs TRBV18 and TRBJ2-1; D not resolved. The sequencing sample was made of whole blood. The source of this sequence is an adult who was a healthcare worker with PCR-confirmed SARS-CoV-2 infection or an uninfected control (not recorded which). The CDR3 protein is CASSPTTEQFF. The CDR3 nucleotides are TGTGCCAGCTCACCGACAACCGAGCAGTTCTTC.